This T cell receptor beta chain stems from a study of T cell responses to AZD1222 COVID-19 vaccine (dated by TCRdb to the early 2020s). With regard to the full study: A total of 230 to 250 trial participants underwent TCR sequencing, of whom 200 to 220 received two doses of AZD1222 and about 25 received two doses of the MenACWY control vaccine. Trial participants were enrolled by age into subgroups of 18-55, 56-69 and 70-plus years, and about 150, 27 and 61 TCR-sequenced participants, respectively, were included in these subgroups.

The germline V gene provides CDR1 KGHDR and CDR2 SFDVKD. Trimming costs V 7 bases and J 0 bases, and their ends lie 6 bases apart. Inclusive of the bounding cysteine and phenylalanine, the CDR3 is 13 residues long. The sequence is cut down to CDR3 DNA, 39 bases in frame from base 1. The CDR3 regions of human TCRbeta chains were analyzed by immunosequencing. In the source study's methods: Repertoire TCRs were matched against a reference library of SARS-CoV-2-specific TCRs generated with the MIRA antigen-specificity platform. Breadth meant the fraction of unique TCRs that were SARS-CoV-2-associated, whereas depth meant the fraction of total T cells that were SARS-CoV-2-associated. Using the MIRA data, every spike-specific TCR was mapped to the spike region that the TCR reacted to and assigned to either a CD4 or a CD8 class. Log10-transformed breadth and depth values were compared by one-way ANOVA with Sidak's multiple comparisons tests. In TCRdb, the immuneACCESS table is reduced to in-frame sequences with V and J assigned. These tables do not hold every clone; where another copy was compared, an unresolved V gene accounts for under half, and the others remain unexplained. The V and J calls and clone size are taken from that table; D and trimming were inferred from the DNA. This sample gives just over 150,000 clones in total; over 90% of them show up just once. The top ten clonotypes cover roughly 1.6% of the sample.

Here is what the overall study found, with its caveats: Conclusions about previously exposed vaccinees are limited, since just 5 or 6 AZD1222 recipients were seropositive for SARS-CoV-2 at baseline. CD4 TCRs associated with the vaccine covered the entire spike protein, and the dominant responses were in regions 160-218 and 743-854. Participants were mostly white British, with more females than males. The authors suggested clonal diversity may have been underestimated. Nearly half of unique spike-specific TCRs reportedly recognized epitopes outside regions mutated in the B.1.351 and B.1.1.7 variants. The 56-69-year group was small, and its depth increase did not reach significance, likely because of low power. No day 14 peak-response samples were available, so repertoires were characterized only after the peak T cell response. After two AZD1222 doses, spike-specific TCR breadth and depth were significantly higher than at day 0 and than in MenACWY recipients.

The intended sense of this specimen's time point label: about 28 days (+/-7) after the second vaccine dose. AZD1222 recipients given second doses at about 4 weeks or at about 12 weeks were pooled, since spike-specific TCR depth and breadth were not found to differ between the two schedules. Vaccinee samples came from UK trials COV001 and COV002, including a single-blind randomized controlled phase 2/3 trial of AZD1222 (ChAdOx1 nCoV-19) in healthy adults. Trial participant PBMC samples were collected at day 0 and day 28 after the second dose for TCRbeta chain sequencing. As concerns this clone: Its antigen is currently not known. Per-base qualities were not stored, and no clone one base away is much larger.

The rearranged segments are TRBV24-1 and TRBJ1-5; the D gene assignment is ambiguous. This clonotype was sampled from an adult who received the AZD1222 COVID-19 vaccine. The specimen comprised peripheral blood, sampled 28 days after the second AZD1222 dose. The CDR3 here reads CATSHNSNQPQHF. The sequenced DNA is TGTGCCACCAGCCATAATAGCAATCAGCCCCAGCATTTT.